These T cell receptor beta chains were read from a single sample in a study of quantifying T cell responses using KT2 cells. TCRdb independently ran MiXCR on the UMI-ligation and nested PCR reads; one entry per CDR3 protein. This table holds around 56,000 distinct CDR3 sequences, around an eighth found once. Sequencing was performed on PBMCs spiked with cells of the T cell clone KT2. The receptors come from a human donor. CDR3s include the opening cysteine and the closing phenylalanine or tryptophan. A D gene is named only where the DNA matches it firmly. Clone size, where shown, is once, few, many, or a class for clones that have expanded.

clone_size	v_call	j_call	d_call	cdr3_nt	cdr3_aa
.	TRBV13	TRBJ2-1	TRBD2	TGTGCCAGCAGCTTAAGCGGGGCCCCGAACAATGAGCAGTTCTTC	CASSLSGAPNNEQFF
few	TRBV20-1	TRBJ2-5	.	TGCAGTGCTCAGCGGCAAGAGACCCAGTACTTC	CSAQRQETQYF
few	TRBV18	TRBJ2-7	.	TGTGCCAGCTCCACAGGACGGAGGGCCCACGAGCAGTACTTC	CASSTGRRAHEQYF
.	TRBV6-2/TRBV6-3	TRBJ1-1	.	TGTGCCAGCAGTTACTGGTCAGGAATTGAAGCTTTCTTT	CASSYWSGIEAFF
.	TRBV12-3/TRBV12-4	TRBJ1-4	TRBD1	TGTGCCAGCAGGAGCCAGGGGGCTGAGGAAAAACTGTTTTTT	CASRSQGAEEKLFF
few	TRBV6-5	TRBJ1-1	TRBD1	TGTGCCAGCAGTTACCAGGACAGGGCGAAGACTGAAGCTTTCTTT	CASSYQDRAKTEAFF
.	TRBV12-3/TRBV12-4	TRBJ2-7	TRBD2	TGTGCCAGCAGTCCGGGACTAGCGCGGGAGCAGTACTTC	CASSPGLAREQYF
.	TRBV20-1	TRBJ2-1	TRBD2	TGCAGTGCTAGAGGACTAGCGCAATACAATGAGCAGTTCTTC	CSARGLAQYNEQFF
.	TRBV7-9	TRBJ2-5	.	TGTGCCAGCAGCGACAGGAAATCGGAGACCCAGTACTTC	CASSDRKSETQYF
.	TRBV19	TRBJ2-5	TRBD1	TGTGCCAGTAGCCCTTCGTCACGATGGACAGGGAGTTTCGGAGAGACCCAGTACTTC	CASSPSSRWTGSFGETQYF
.	TRBV6-5	TRBJ2-4	TRBD2	TGTGCCAGCAGAGAGCGGGGAGTCAAAAACATTCAGTACTTC	CASRERGVKNIQYF
.	TRBV12-3/TRBV12-4	TRBJ2-2	.	TGTGCCAGCAGTTTATGGGGGCCGAACACCGGGGAGCTGTTTTTT	CASSLWGPNTGELFF
.	TRBV11-3	TRBJ2-3	TRBD2	TGTGCCAGCAGCCATCCCGTGGGTAGCGGGAGTGATACGCAGTATTTT	CASSHPVGSGSDTQYF
few	TRBV19	TRBJ2-1	TRBD2	TGTGCCAGTAGTATAGTAGCGGGGGGGCTGGTCGATGAGCAGTTCTTC	CASSIVAGGLVDEQFF
few	TRBV10-1	TRBJ2-1	.	TGCGCCAGCAGTGACTACCGGGACAATGAGCAGTTCTTC	CASSDYRDNEQFF
.	TRBV20-1	TRBJ2-7	TRBD2	TGCAGTGCCAATAGCGGGAGGGCCTCCGAGCAGTACTTC	CSANSGRASEQYF
few	TRBV4-2	TRBJ1-6	.	TGTGCCAGCAGCCAAGATTCGGCGGGGAATTCACCCCTCCACTTT	CASSQDSAGNSPLHF
.	TRBV3-1	TRBJ2-1	TRBD2	TGTGCCAGCAGCCCCGAGGGCAGCGGGAGGTGGGGGAATGAGCAGTTCTTC	CASSPEGSGRWGNEQFF
.	TRBV12-3/TRBV12-4	TRBJ2-2	TRBD2	TGTGCCAGCAGCATCAGCGGGGGGGCTGGCACCGGGGAGCTGTTTTTT	CASSISGGAGTGELFF
few	TRBV12-3/TRBV12-4	TRBJ1-3	TRBD1	TGTGCCAGCAGTCCAGAGAGAGGGACAGGGGGCACCATATATTTT	CASSPERGTGGTIYF
many	TRBV11-2	TRBJ1-1	.	TGTGCCAGCAGCTTAGCCCGGGCAGCCAGCTTGAACACTGAAGCTTTCTTT	CASSLARAASLNTEAFF
.	TRBV7-6	TRBJ1-6	TRBD1	TGTGCCAGCAGCTTAGTAGGGACAGGTTCCTATAATTCACCCCTCCACTTT	CASSLVGTGSYNSPLHF
many	TRBV20-1	TRBJ2-3	.	TGCAGTGCTAACGGGGTGTCGACAGATACGCAGTATTTT	CSANGVSTDTQYF
few	TRBV3-1	TRBJ1-2	TRBD1	TGTGCCAGCAGCCAAGGTAGTAAACAGGGGTCTGGCGGCTACACCTTC	CASSQGSKQGSGGYTF
many	TRBV6-2/TRBV6-3	TRBJ1-2	.	TGTGCCAGCAGCTCGCCCCATGGCCAGGGACGTAACTATGGCTACACCTTC	CASSSPHGQGRNYGYTF
few	TRBV20-1	TRBJ2-5	TRBD2	TGCAGTGCTTCCGGGACTAGCGGGTCCGAAGAGACCCAGTACTTC	CSASGTSGSEETQYF
.	TRBV3-1	TRBJ1-5	.	TGTGCCAGCAGCCAAGATTGGAGTCAGCGCCAGCATTTT	CASSQDWSQRQHF
.	TRBV29-1	TRBJ2-3	TRBD1	TGCAGCGGAATCGACAGGGGGCCAACTAGCACAGATACGCAGTATTTT	CSGIDRGPTSTDTQYF
many	TRBV5-5	TRBJ1-5	.	TGTGCCAGCAGCTTGTCAGGGATTAGCAATCAGCCCCAGCATTTT	CASSLSGISNQPQHF
.	TRBV6-2/TRBV6-3	TRBJ2-1	TRBD2	TGTGCCAGCAGAGACAATAGCGGGAGGTCATCTGAGCAGTTCTTC	CASRDNSGRSSEQFF
.	TRBV5-1	TRBJ2-3	.	TGCGCCAGCAGCTTTTCAGGTGTGAAAGATACGCAGTATTTT	CASSFSGVKDTQYF
few	TRBV7-2	TRBJ1-3	.	TGTGCCAGCGGCCCCAGGGTCCTCGCTGGAAACACCATATATTTT	CASGPRVLAGNTIYF
many	TRBV2	TRBJ2-7	.	TGTGCCAGCAGTCCACAGGATTACGAGCAGTACTTC	CASSPQDYEQYF
.	TRBV6-1	TRBJ1-1	.	TGTGCCAGCAGGGGGTTGAACACTGAAGCTTTCTTT	CASRGLNTEAFF
.	TRBV5-5	TRBJ2-5	.	TGTGCCAGCAGCGCCCTACTACAAGAGACCCAGTACTTC	CASSALLQETQYF
.	TRBV6-5	TRBJ1-5	.	TGTGCCAGCAGTCCGGATCGCCTGGGCAATCAGCCCCAGCATTTT	CASSPDRLGNQPQHF
few	TRBV7-7	TRBJ2-5	.	TGTGCTAGCAGCTTAGCGTATGGGAAAGAGACCCAGTACTTC	CASSLAYGKETQYF
few	TRBV4-3	TRBJ2-3	.	TGCGCCAGCAGCGAACGACTTCTAAGCACAGATACGCAGTATTTT	CASSERLLSTDTQYF
.	TRBV7-6	TRBJ2-3	TRBD2	TGTGCCAGCAGCCCACCGGGACTAGCGGCAGATACGCAGTATTTT	CASSPPGLAADTQYF
few	TRBV28	TRBJ2-3	TRBD1	TGTGCCAGCTACGACAGGGGGCTCGATACGCAGTATTTT	CASYDRGLDTQYF
few	TRBV24-1	TRBJ2-7	TRBD2	TGTGCCACCAGTGACCTCGCGGGAGGCCAGTACTTC	CATSDLAGGQYF
.	TRBV7-2	TRBJ2-2	.	TGTGCCAGCAGCCGGGTAGGGGAGCTGTTTTTT	CASSRVGELFF